This TCR beta chain was captured in a study of identical twins. Many counts were recorded for this clonotype. TCRdb re-derived calls from the 5' RACE reads in MiXCR, one entry per CDR3 protein. The sample has about 250,000 distinct CDR3 sequences, 6% to 8.5% seen once. This CDR3 has 13 residues. Germline V gene data show CDR1 as DFQATT and CDR2 as SNEGSKA (reference sequence). Trimming removed 1 base at V and 5 bases at J, with 12 bases between. The same sample was also used in a study of yellow fever vaccine responses in identical twins.

This sequence originates from a woman younger than 35 in good health. The sequenced material came from CD8+ T cells sorted from blood. The rearrangement joins TRBV20-1 to TRBJ2-7, with a possible D match to TRBD1 (5 bases). The chain's CDR3 is CSARGTPDHEQYF. CDR3 DNA: TGCAGTGCTAGAGGGACACCTGACCACGAGCAGTACTTC.